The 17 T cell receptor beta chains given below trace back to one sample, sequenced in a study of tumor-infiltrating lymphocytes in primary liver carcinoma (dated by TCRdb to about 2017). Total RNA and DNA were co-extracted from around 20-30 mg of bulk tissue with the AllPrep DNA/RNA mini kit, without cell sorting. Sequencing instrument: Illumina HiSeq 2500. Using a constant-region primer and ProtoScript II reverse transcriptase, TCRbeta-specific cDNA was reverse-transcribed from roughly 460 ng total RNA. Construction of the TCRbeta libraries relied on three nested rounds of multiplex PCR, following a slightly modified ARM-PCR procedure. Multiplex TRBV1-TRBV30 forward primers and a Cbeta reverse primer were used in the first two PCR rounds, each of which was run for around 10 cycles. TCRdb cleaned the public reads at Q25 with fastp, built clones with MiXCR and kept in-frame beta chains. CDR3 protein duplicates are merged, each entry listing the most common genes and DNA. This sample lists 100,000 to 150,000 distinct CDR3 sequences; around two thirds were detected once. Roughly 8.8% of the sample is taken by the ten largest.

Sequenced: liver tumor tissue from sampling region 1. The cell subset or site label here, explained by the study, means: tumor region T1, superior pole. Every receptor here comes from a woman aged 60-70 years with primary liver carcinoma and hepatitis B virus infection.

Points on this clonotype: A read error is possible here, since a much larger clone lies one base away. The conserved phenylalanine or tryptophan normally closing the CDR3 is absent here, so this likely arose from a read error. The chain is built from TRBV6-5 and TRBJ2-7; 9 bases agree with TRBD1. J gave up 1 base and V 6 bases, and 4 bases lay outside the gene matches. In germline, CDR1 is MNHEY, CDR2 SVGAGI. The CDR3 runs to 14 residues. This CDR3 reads CASRPGTGSYEQYS. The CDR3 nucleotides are TGTGCCAGCAGACCCGGGACAGGGTCCTACGAGCAGTACTCC.

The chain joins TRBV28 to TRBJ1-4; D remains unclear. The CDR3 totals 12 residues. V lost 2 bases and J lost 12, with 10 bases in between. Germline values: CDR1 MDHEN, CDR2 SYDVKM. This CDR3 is CASSLGPLELFF. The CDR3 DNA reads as TGTGCCAGCAGTTTAGGACCATTGGAACTGTTTTTT.

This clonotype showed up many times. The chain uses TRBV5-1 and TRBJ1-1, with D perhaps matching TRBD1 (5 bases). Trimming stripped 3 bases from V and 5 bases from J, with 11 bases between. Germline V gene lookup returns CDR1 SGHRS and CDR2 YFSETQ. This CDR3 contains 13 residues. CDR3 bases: TGCGCCAGCAGCTATTCGGGGGTAACTGAAGCTTTCTTT. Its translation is CASSYSGVTEAFF. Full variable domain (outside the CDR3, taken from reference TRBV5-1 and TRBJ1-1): KAGVTQTPRYLIKTRGQQVTLSCSPISGHRSVSWYQQTPGQGLQFLFEYFSETQRNKGNFPGRFSGRQFSNSRSEMNVSTLELGDSALYLCASSYSGVTEAFFGQGTRLTVV.

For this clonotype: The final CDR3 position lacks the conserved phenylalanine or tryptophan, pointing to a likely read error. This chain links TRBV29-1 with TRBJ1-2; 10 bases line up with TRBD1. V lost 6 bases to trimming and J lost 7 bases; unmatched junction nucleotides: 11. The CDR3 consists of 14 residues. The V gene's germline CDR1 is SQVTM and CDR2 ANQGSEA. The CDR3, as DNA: TGCAGCGTCGCGACAGGGGGCGCACCCTCTGGCTACACCTTA. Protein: CSVATGGAPSGYTL.

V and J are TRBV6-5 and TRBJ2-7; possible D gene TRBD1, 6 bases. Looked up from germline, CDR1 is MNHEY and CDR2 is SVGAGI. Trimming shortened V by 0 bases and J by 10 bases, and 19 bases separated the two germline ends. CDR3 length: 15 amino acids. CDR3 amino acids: CASSYSGTRTGEQYF. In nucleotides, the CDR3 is TGTGCCAGCAGTTACTCGGGGACAAGGACCGGCGAACAGTACTTC.

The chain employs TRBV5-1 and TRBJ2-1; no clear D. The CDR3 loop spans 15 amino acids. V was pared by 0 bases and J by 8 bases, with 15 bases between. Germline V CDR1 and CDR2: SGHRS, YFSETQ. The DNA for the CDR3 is TGCGCCAGCAGCTTGGGGACGTTGACGGGTGATGAGCAGTTCTTC. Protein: CASSLGTLTGDEQFF.

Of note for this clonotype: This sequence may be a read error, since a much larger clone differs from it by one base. For the CDR3, the DNA is TGCAGCGCCGAGACAACCCGCGGCACAGATACGCAGTATTTT. It translates to CSAETTRGTDTQYF. V and J are TRBV29-1 and TRBJ2-3; D not certain. CDR1 is SQVTM and CDR2 is ANQGSEA in the germline V gene. This CDR3 contains 14 residues. The V gene lost 7 bases and the J gene lost 1 base, with 15 bases spanning the gap.

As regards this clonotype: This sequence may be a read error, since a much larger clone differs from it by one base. CDR3 protein: CAGSSSDRLGEKLFF. CDR3 DNA sequence: TGTGCCGGCAGTTCCAGCGACAGGCTCGGGGAAAAACTGTTTTTT. The V call is TRBV28, the J call TRBJ1-4; perhaps TRBD1 as D (6 bases). Germline CDR1 is MDHEN and CDR2 is SYDVKM. The CDR3 has 15 residues.

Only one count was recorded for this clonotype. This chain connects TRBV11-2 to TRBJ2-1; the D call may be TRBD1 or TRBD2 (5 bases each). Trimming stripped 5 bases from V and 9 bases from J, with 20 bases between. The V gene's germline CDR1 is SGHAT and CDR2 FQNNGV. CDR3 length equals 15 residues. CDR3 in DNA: TGTGCCAGCAGCCGCAGAGGGGTAAAGAGGAGTGAGCAGTTCTTC. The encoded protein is CASSRRGVKRSEQFF. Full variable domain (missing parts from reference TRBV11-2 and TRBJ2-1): EAGVAQSPRYKIIEKRQSVAFWCNPISGHATLYWYQQILGQGPKLLIQFQNNGVVDDSQLPKDRFSAERLKGVDSTLKIQPAKLEDSAVYLCASSRRGVKRSEQFFGPGTRLTVL.

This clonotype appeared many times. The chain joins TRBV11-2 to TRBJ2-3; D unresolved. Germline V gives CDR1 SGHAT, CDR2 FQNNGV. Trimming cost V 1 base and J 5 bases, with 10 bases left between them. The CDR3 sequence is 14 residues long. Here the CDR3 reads CASSLGNLRDTQYF. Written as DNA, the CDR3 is TGTGCCAGCAGCTTAGGAAACCTTCGAGATACGCAGTATTTT.

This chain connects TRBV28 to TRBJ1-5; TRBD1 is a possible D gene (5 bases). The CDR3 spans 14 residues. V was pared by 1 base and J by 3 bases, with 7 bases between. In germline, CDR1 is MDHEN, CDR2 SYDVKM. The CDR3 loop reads CASSLSGYNQPQHF. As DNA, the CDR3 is TGTGCCAGCAGTTTATCAGGGTACAATCAGCCCCAGCATTTT. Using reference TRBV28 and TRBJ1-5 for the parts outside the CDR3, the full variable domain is DVKVTQSSRYLVKRTGEKVFLECVQDMDHENMFWYRQDPGLGLRLIYFSYDVKMKEKGDIPEGYSVSREKKERFSLILESASTNQTSMYLCASSLSGYNQPQHFGDGTRLSIL.

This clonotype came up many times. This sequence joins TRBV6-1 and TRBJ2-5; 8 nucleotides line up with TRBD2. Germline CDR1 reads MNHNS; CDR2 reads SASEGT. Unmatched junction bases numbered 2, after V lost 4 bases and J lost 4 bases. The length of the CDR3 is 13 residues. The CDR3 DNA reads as TGTGCCAGCAGTGTGGCGGGAGGAGAGACCCAGTACTTC. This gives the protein CASSVAGGETQYF.

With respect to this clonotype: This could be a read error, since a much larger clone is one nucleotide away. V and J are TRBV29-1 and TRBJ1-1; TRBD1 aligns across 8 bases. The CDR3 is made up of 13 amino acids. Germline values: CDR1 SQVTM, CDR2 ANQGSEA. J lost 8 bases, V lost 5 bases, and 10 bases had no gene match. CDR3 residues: CSVHLGQGREAFF. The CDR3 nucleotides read TGCAGCGTTCACCTAGGACAGGGTCGGGAAGCTTTCTTT.

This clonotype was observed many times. The CDR3 protein is CSVETHRQETQYF. CDR3 in DNA: TGCAGCGTTGAAACTCACAGGCAAGAGACCCAGTACTTC. The chain carries TRBV29-1 and TRBJ2-5; a possible D gene is TRBD1 (5 bases). Trimming took off 2 bases at V and 2 bases at J, with 9 bases between the two ends. Germline loops: CDR1 SQVTM, CDR2 ANQGSEA. The CDR3 is 13 residues long.

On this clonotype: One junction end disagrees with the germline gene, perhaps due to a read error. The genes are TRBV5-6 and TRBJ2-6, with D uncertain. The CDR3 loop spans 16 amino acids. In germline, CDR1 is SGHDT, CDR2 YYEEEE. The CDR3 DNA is TGTACCAGCAGCTTGTATTCTTCCTCTGGGGCCAACGTCCTGACTTTC. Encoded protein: CTSSLYSSSGANVLTF.

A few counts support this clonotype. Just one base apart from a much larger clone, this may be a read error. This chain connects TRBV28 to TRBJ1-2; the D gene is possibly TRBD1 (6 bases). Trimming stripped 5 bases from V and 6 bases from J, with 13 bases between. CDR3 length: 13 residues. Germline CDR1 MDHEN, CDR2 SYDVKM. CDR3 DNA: TGTGCCAGCAGTCGGACAGTGATTGATGGCTACACCTTC. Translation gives CASSRTVIDGYTF.

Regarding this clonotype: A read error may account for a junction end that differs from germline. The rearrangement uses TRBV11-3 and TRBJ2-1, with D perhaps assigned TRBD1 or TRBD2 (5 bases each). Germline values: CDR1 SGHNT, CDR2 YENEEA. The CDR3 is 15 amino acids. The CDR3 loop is CASCLDRGVYNERFF. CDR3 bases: TGTGCCAGCTGCTTAGATAGAGGGGTCTACAATGAGCGGTTCTTC. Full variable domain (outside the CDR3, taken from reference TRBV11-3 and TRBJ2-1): EAGVVQSPRYKIIEKKQPVAFWCNPISGHNTLYWYLQNLGQGPELLIRYENEEAVDDSQLPKDRFSAERLKGVDSTLKIQPAELGDSAVYLCASCLDRGVYNERFFGPGTRLTVL.